This T cell receptor beta chain was documented in a study of regulatory T cells in long-lasting Graves disease. Study details: Graves' patients with a new diagnosis had received antithyroid drugs under 3 months.

Both iRepertoire HTBI primers and Arm-PCR of CDR3 regions were used to build the TCR beta libraries. TCRdb recomputed calls from the multiplex PCR reads with MiXCR, one row per CDR3 protein. The sample lists a few hundred thousand distinct CDR3 sequences; approximately 15% were seen once. Time point in this sample: newly diagnosed GD, antithyroid drugs for less than 3 months. PBMCs provided the RNA from which the TCR library was made. This clonotype was recorded a few times. The same data also contributed to another study, on T cells in Graves' hyperthyroidism and ophthalmopathy. That paper notes: A 13 V-J signature model discriminated ophthalmopathy versus stable hyperthyroidism.

Source: peripheral blood mononuclear cells (PBMCs), taken at new diagnosis, from a patient treated with antithyroid drugs. The sequence was obtained from a woman between 50 and 59 years old with Graves disease.

The CDR3 sequence is CASSTDGQSYEQYF. CDR3 nucleotide sequence: TGCGCCAGCAGCACGGATGGACAGTCCTACGAGCAGTACTTC. This sequence joins TRBV5-1 and TRBJ2-7, with D possibly matching TRBD1 (6 bases). CDR1 is SGHRS and CDR2 is YFSETQ in the germline V gene. This CDR3 is built from 14 residues. Trimming took off 4 bases at V and 1 base at J, with 12 bases between the two ends.